The rows below give T cell receptor beta chains drawn from one sample of a study of T-cell reconstitution after alpha-beta-depleted transplantation in children. TCRdb used MiXCR to reprocess the PCR reads, holding one entry per CDR3 protein. Of about 230,000 distinct CDR3 sequences listed, roughly a tenth were seen once; the top ten hold approximately 5%. The specimen comprised PBMCs from the stem cell graft donor, sampled from the stem cell graft. These receptors all stem from a human donor who donated a stem cell graft to a child with SCID. CDR3s leave out the opening cysteine and the closing phenylalanine or tryptophan. Fields, in order: clone size, J gene, CDR3 length, V gene, CDR3 protein. Size values are once, few and many counts, or a class for expanded clones, and some rows have none.

clone_size: many
j_call: TRBJ2-3
cdr3_length: 15
v_call: TRBV20-1
cdr3_aa: SARGAGGPVFSDTQY

clone_size: many
j_call: TRBJ2-5
cdr3_length: 13
v_call: TRBV2
cdr3_aa: ASSETGQHQETQY

clone_size: many
j_call: TRBJ2-1
cdr3_length: 12
v_call: TRBV18
cdr3_aa: ASCGGIQGSEQF

clone_size: many
j_call: TRBJ1-1
cdr3_length: 13
v_call: TRBV7-2
cdr3_aa: ASSLVWGTDTEAF

clone_size: many
j_call: TRBJ1-4
cdr3_length: 17
v_call: TRBV18
cdr3_aa: ASSPRMEQPNRHNEKLF

clone_size: many
j_call: TRBJ2-4
cdr3_length: 12
v_call: TRBV5-1
cdr3_aa: ASSLEGVKNIQY

clone_size: few
j_call: TRBJ2-3
cdr3_length: 10
v_call: TRBV5-5
cdr3_aa: ASSFGGRTQY

clone_size: many
j_call: TRBJ2-7
cdr3_length: 13
v_call: TRBV19
cdr3_aa: ASSLPGTGVYEQY

clone_size: many
j_call: TRBJ1-2
cdr3_length: 13
v_call: TRBV6-5
cdr3_aa: ASSWDRGRSNGYT

clone_size: many
j_call: TRBJ2-5
cdr3_length: 9
v_call: TRBV20-1
cdr3_aa: SAGRWETQY

clone_size: many
j_call: TRBJ2-3
cdr3_length: 12
v_call: TRBV20-1
cdr3_aa: SASPAGSTDTQY

clone_size: many
j_call: TRBJ1-1
cdr3_length: 12
v_call: TRBV25-1
cdr3_aa: ASSDPKTGSEAF

clone_size: many
j_call: TRBJ2-7
cdr3_length: 11
v_call: TRBV9
cdr3_aa: ASSKGQGYEQY

clone_size: once
j_call: TRBJ2-7
cdr3_length: 12
v_call: TRBV7-3
cdr3_aa: ASSPTVASNEQY

clone_size: many
j_call: TRBJ1-5
cdr3_length: 13
v_call: TRBV20-1
cdr3_aa: SARSSGLPNQPQH

clone_size: .
j_call: TRBJ1-1
cdr3_length: 11
v_call: TRBV11-2
cdr3_aa: ASSLGPSGGAF

clone_size: few
j_call: TRBJ2-3
cdr3_length: 14
v_call: TRBV5-1
cdr3_aa: ASSLDLPRATDTQY

clone_size: many
j_call: TRBJ2-7
cdr3_length: 12
v_call: TRBV7-6
cdr3_aa: ASSPGMLLYEQY

clone_size: many
j_call: TRBJ1-6
cdr3_length: 11
v_call: TRBV6-6
cdr3_aa: ASRQWDNSPLH

clone_size: many
j_call: TRBJ2-1
cdr3_length: 14
v_call: TRBV12-3/TRBV12-4
cdr3_aa: ASSLSGRLSYNEQF

clone_size: many
j_call: TRBJ2-1
cdr3_length: 10
v_call: TRBV9
cdr3_aa: ASSPGGDEQF

clone_size: many
j_call: TRBJ2-3
cdr3_length: 17
v_call: TRBV20-1
cdr3_aa: SASPSLADYEGGTDTQY

clone_size: many
j_call: TRBJ2-3
cdr3_length: 13
v_call: TRBV29-1
cdr3_aa: SVRGRGLSTDTQY

clone_size: many
j_call: TRBJ2-4
cdr3_length: 17
v_call: TRBV5-1
cdr3_aa: ASSLRGHHPTPPKNIQY

clone_size: many
j_call: TRBJ2-2
cdr3_length: 14
v_call: TRBV20-1
cdr3_aa: SAIDRTTGGHGELF

clone_size: many
j_call: TRBJ2-4
cdr3_length: 11
v_call: TRBV5-1
cdr3_aa: ASYDRLENIQY

clone_size: many
j_call: TRBJ1-4
cdr3_length: 12
v_call: TRBV6-1
cdr3_aa: ASSEAWAYEKLF

clone_size: many
j_call: TRBJ2-2
cdr3_length: 13
v_call: TRBV12-3/TRBV12-4
cdr3_aa: ASSSSRQGAAGEL

clone_size: .
j_call: TRBJ2-7
cdr3_length: 13
v_call: TRBV6-5
cdr3_aa: ASSYTRGAGAEQY

clone_size: many
j_call: TRBJ1-2
cdr3_length: 9
v_call: TRBV20-1
cdr3_aa: SAVTVSGYT

clone_size: many
j_call: TRBJ2-3
cdr3_length: 14
v_call: TRBV7-9
cdr3_aa: ASSLDRRGDTDTQY

clone_size: .
j_call: TRBJ2-3
cdr3_length: 12
v_call: TRBV12-3/TRBV12-4
cdr3_aa: ASRDGRGADTQY

clone_size: .
j_call: TRBJ1-2
cdr3_length: 12
v_call: TRBV12-3/TRBV12-4
cdr3_aa: ASSQEGSSYGYT

clone_size: many
j_call: TRBJ2-3
cdr3_length: 13
v_call: TRBV7-9
cdr3_aa: ASSLIRAVTDTQY

clone_size: many
j_call: TRBJ2-7
cdr3_length: 13
v_call: TRBV5-5
cdr3_aa: ASSLAGTTSYEQY

clone_size: many
j_call: TRBJ1-1
cdr3_length: 12
v_call: TRBV12-3/TRBV12-4
cdr3_aa: ASTLGQGNTEAF

clone_size: many
j_call: TRBJ2-2
cdr3_length: 15
v_call: TRBV5-1
cdr3_aa: ASSFAPGQGIAGELF

clone_size: many
j_call: TRBJ1-5
cdr3_length: 15
v_call: TRBV3-1
cdr3_aa: ASSQTTGTTSNQPQH

clone_size: many
j_call: TRBJ1-1
cdr3_length: 14
v_call: TRBV19
cdr3_aa: ASSIGPTTGNTEAF

clone_size: many
j_call: TRBJ1-1
cdr3_length: 12
v_call: TRBV2
cdr3_aa: ASGSQGANTEAF

clone_size: many
j_call: TRBJ1-5
cdr3_length: 13
v_call: TRBV20-1
cdr3_aa: SARDPGQPNQPQH

clone_size: many
j_call: TRBJ1-2
cdr3_length: 14
v_call: TRBV7-2
cdr3_aa: ASSLFRTGGSSGYT

clone_size: many
j_call: TRBJ2-7
cdr3_length: 10
v_call: TRBV20-1
cdr3_aa: SARSSGVEQY

clone_size: many
j_call: TRBJ1-6
cdr3_length: 13
v_call: TRBV12-3/TRBV12-4
cdr3_aa: ASSLDAKNNSPLH

clone_size: many
j_call: TRBJ1-2
cdr3_length: 12
v_call: TRBV20-1
cdr3_aa: SVLGEGGASGYT

clone_size: many
j_call: TRBJ1-2
cdr3_length: 12
v_call: TRBV27
cdr3_aa: ASSFRDRAGGYT

clone_size: many
j_call: TRBJ2-7
cdr3_length: 11
v_call: TRBV20-1
cdr3_aa: SAKRGGWYEQY

clone_size: many
j_call: TRBJ2-3
cdr3_length: 12
v_call: TRBV2
cdr3_aa: ASSVSGSTDTQY

clone_size: few
j_call: TRBJ2-4
cdr3_length: 11
v_call: TRBV28
cdr3_aa: ASSSAGDRSMH

clone_size: many
j_call: TRBJ2-5
cdr3_length: 10
v_call: TRBV20-1
cdr3_aa: SARAVGETQY

clone_size: .
j_call: TRBJ1-2
cdr3_length: 13
v_call: TRBV2
cdr3_aa: ASSPLARQTGGYT

clone_size: many
j_call: TRBJ2-1
cdr3_length: 15
v_call: TRBV5-1
cdr3_aa: ASSLPLAGGLRDEQF

clone_size: many
j_call: TRBJ1-1
cdr3_length: 12
v_call: TRBV29-1
cdr3_aa: SVLAGRGRSEAF